Below are 18 T cell receptor beta chains sequenced from a single sample in a study of human T cells and chemical hapten exposure. The time point here: patch test 2, 6 weeks after DPC sensitization. Regarding treatment: therapeutic diphenylcyclopropenone sensitization with weekly scalp DPC. Each CDR3 protein is one row after TCRdb ran MiXCR on the RACE reads. The sample lists about 140,000 distinct CDR3 sequences, 12% occurring once. This specimen consisted of whole blood, obtained in connection with sensitization to the hapten diphenylcyclopropenone (DPC). These receptors all come from a woman in her forties or fifties with alopecia areata. Some clones in this sample may be carry-over from other donors' samples.

The V and J genes are TRBV14 and TRBJ2-3, with TRBD2 identical over 8 bases. With 4 bases clipped from V and 0 bases from J, the junction kept 3 bases outside the gene matches. Germline CDR1 SGHDN, CDR2 FVKESK. CDR3 length: 15 amino acids. This CDR3 reads CASSPWTSSTDTQYF. The CDR3, as DNA: TGTGCCAGCAGCCCTTGGACTAGCAGCACAGATACGCAGTATTTT.

At least ten counts were recorded for this clonotype. The rearrangement links TRBV20-1 to TRBJ1-3; 9 nucleotides align to TRBD1. The germline V gene has CDR1 DFQATT and CDR2 SNEGSKA (reference sequence). V was pared by 5 bases and J by 2 bases, with 4 bases of the junction left unmatched. CDR3 length: 14 residues. The CDR3 loop is CSAPGTGTGNTIYF. The CDR3 DNA reads TGCAGTGCTCCTGGGACAGGGACTGGAAACACCATATATTTT.

The chain recombines TRBV11-2 with TRBJ2-5; 7 positions agree with TRBD2. The CDR3 spans 19 residues. With 2 bases clipped from V and 3 bases from J, the junction kept 18 bases outside the gene matches. Germline V lookup: CDR1 SGHAT, CDR2 FQNNGV. Written as DNA, the CDR3 is TGTGCCAGCAGCTTAAACCCCCGGCGGCGGTCTAGCGGAAAAGAGACCCAGTACTTC. It specifies CASSLNPRRRSSGKETQYF. The whole variable domain, remainder taken from reference TRBV11-2 and TRBJ2-5, is EAGVAQSPRYKIIEKRQSVAFWCNPISGHATLYWYQQILGQGPKLLIQFQNNGVVDDSQLPKDRFSAERLKGVDSTLKIQPAKLEDSAVYLCASSLNPRRRSSGKETQYFGPGTRLLVL.

This clonotype has a single count. The chain carries TRBV11-1 and TRBJ2-1, with 9 bases matching TRBD2. V was clipped by 2 bases and J by 10 bases; unmatched bases: 6. CDR3 length equals 14 residues. Germline V gene sequence: CDR1 SGHAT, CDR2 FQDESV (reference sequence). CDR3 region: CASSLTQAGGEQFF. The CDR3 DNA follows: TGTGCCAGCAGCTTAACCCAAGCGGGAGGCGAGCAGTTCTTC.

This clonotype was seen a handful of times. J is TRBJ2-3 and V is TRBV5-8; weak D call: TRBD2 (6 bases). With 3 bases removed from V and 2 bases from J, the gap between germline ends came to 13 bases. The CDR3 has 15 amino acids. The germline gives CDR1 SGHTS, CDR2 YDEGEE. The CDR3 region has the DNA TGTGCCAGCAGCTGGCGACTAGTTTCCACAGATACGCAGTATTTT. Residues: CASSWRLVSTDTQYF.

This clonotype was found a few times. The V call is TRBV6-6, the J call TRBJ2-7, with D perhaps TRBD1 (5 bases). The CDR3 has 14 amino acids. CDR1 is MNHNY and CDR2 is SVGAGI in the germline V gene (reference sequence). With 2 bases removed from V and 0 bases from J, the gap between germline ends came to 8 bases. The CDR3 DNA reads TGTGCCAGCAGTTACGACAGTTACTCCTACGAGCAGTACTTC. Translating it yields CASSYDSYSYEQYF.

This clonotype was found a few times. The V call is TRBV20-1, the J call TRBJ2-3; 9 bases fit TRBD2. V gave up 6 bases and J gave up 6 bases; unmatched junction bases: 13. The CDR3 sequence is 15 residues long. Germline-derived CDR1 and CDR2 are DFQATT and SNEGSKA (reference sequence). The CDR3 DNA sequence: TGCAGTGCGCCCGGGGCTAGCGGGACCCGGGATACGCAGTATTTT. It specifies CSAPGASGTRDTQYF.

CDR3 amino acids: CASSQLFIGELFF. The CDR3 DNA follows: TGTGCCAGCAGCCAGTTGTTTATCGGGGAGCTGTTTTTT. The chain combines TRBV3-1 with TRBJ2-2; no firm D call. The germline CDR1 and CDR2 sequences are LGHDT and YNNKEL (reference sequence). This CDR3 region has 13 residues. V lost 3 bases and J lost 7, with 9 bases in between. Drawing the rest from reference TRBV3-1 and TRBJ2-2, the complete variable domain is DTAVSQTPKYLVTQMGNDKSIKCEQNLGHDTMYWYKQDSKKFLKIMFSYNNKELIINETVPNRFSPKSPDKAHLNLHINSLELGDSAVYFCASSQLFIGELFFGEGSRLTVL.

CDR3 in amino acids: CASSQEQGRGDTEAFF. The CDR3 DNA reads TGCGCCAGCAGCCAAGAACAGGGGCGCGGGGACACTGAAGCTTTCTTT. This chain uses TRBV4-3 with TRBJ1-1; 7 bases line up with TRBD1. Germline V CDR1 and CDR2: LGHNA, YSLEER. The V gene end was trimmed by 0 bases and the J gene end by 3 bases; junction bases not matched to a gene: 7. This CDR3 comprises 16 residues.

A few counts support this clonotype. V usage is TRBV14 and J usage is TRBJ1-1; D is undetermined. Germline assignment: CDR1 SGHDN and CDR2 FVKESK. The CDR3 loop spans 14 amino acids. Trimming took off 4 bases at V and 0 bases at J, with 9 bases between the two ends. The CDR3 nucleotides are TGTGCCAGCAGCCCCGCACGGTTGAACACTGAAGCTTTCTTT. It is translated as CASSPARLNTEAFF.

This clonotype was picked up a small number of times. The V gene is TRBV20-1, the J gene TRBJ2-1; the match to TRBD2 covers 8 bases. The CDR3 extends over 17 amino acids. Germline V CDR1 and CDR2: DFQATT, SNEGSKA (reference sequence). The trim removed 2 bases at V and 2 bases at J, leaving 11 bases unmatched. This chain's CDR3 is CSARSTTSAVAYNEQFF. As DNA, the CDR3 is TGCAGTGCTAGATCGACGACTAGCGCCGTAGCCTACAATGAGCAGTTCTTC.

This clonotype showed up many times. The V and J genes are TRBV20-1 and TRBJ1-2; D is unresolved. This CDR3 is built from 12 residues. Looked up from germline, CDR1 is DFQATT and CDR2 is SNEGSKA (reference sequence). V was shortened by 6 bases and J by 0 bases, with 8 bases between the two germline ends. In nucleotides, the CDR3 is TGCAGTGCCCTCAGAGCTAACTATGGCTACACCTTC. It encodes CSALRANYGYTF.

The chain recombines TRBV12-3 or TRBV12-4 with TRBJ2-5, with D hard to call. The CDR3 is made up of 13 amino acids. V lost 1 base and J 4 bases, leaving 7 bases between the germline ends. The CDR3 loop reads CASSLVNPETQYF. CDR3 nucleotides: TGTGCCAGCAGTTTAGTGAATCCAGAGACCCAGTACTTC.

The V and J genes are TRBV10-2 and TRBJ2-2, with D unclear. The germline V gene has CDR1 WSHSY and CDR2 SAAADI. The V end was cut by 3 bases, the J end by 3 bases, with 8 bases between. This CDR3 contains 14 residues. This chain's CDR3 is CASSDAGYTGELFF. DNA for the CDR3: TGCGCCAGCAGTGACGCAGGTTACACCGGGGAGCTGTTTTTT.

To note about this clonotype: Just one base apart from a much larger clone, this may be a read error. The chain recombines TRBV2 with TRBJ1-2; 11 positions agree with TRBD1. The germline V gene encodes CDR1 SNHLY and CDR2 FYNNEI. J gave up 7 bases and V 10 bases, and 8 bases lay outside the gene matches. CDR3 length: 13 amino acids. The CDR3 protein is CANRGDRGFGYTF. In nucleotides, the CDR3 is TGTGCCAACAGAGGGGACAGGGGGTTTGGCTACACCTTC. Based on the CDR3 plus reference TRBV2 and TRBJ1-2, the full variable domain is EPEVTQTPSHQVTQMGQEVILRCVPISNHLYFYWYRQILGQKVEFLVSFYNNEISEKSEIFDDQFSVERPDGSNFTLKIRSTKLEDSAMYFCANRGDRGFGYTFGSGTRLTVV.

This clonotype was picked up a small number of times. The chain joins TRBV6-6 to TRBJ2-7; 9 bases map to TRBD1. The CDR3 extends over 15 amino acids. From germline, CDR1 is MNHNY and CDR2 SVGAGI (reference sequence). J was trimmed by 5 bases and V by 3 bases; bases with no gene match: 8. The CDR3 DNA is TGTGCCAGCAGTTATAGGGGACAGGGTCGCCACGAGCAGTACTTC. Amino acid sequence: CASSYRGQGRHEQYF.

The chain is built from TRBV24-1 and TRBJ1-1, with 7 bases that match TRBD1. Germline assignment: CDR1 KGHDR and CDR2 SFDVKD. The CDR3 length is 13 residues. The V gene end was trimmed by 7 bases and the J gene end by 8 bases; junction bases not matched to a gene: 9. The chain's CDR3 is CATRGQPGQEAFF. DNA of the CDR3: TGTGCCACCAGGGGACAGCCCGGCCAAGAAGCTTTCTTT.

This clonotype was observed a handful of times. The chain has TRBV5-7 and TRBJ2-7, with D unclear. TRBV5-7 is placed among ORFs of uncertain function. Deletions cut 2 bases from V and 3 bases from J, with 18 bases between. The CDR3 extends over 16 amino acids. CDR3 loop: CASSFNRVCPYYEQYF. CDR3 in DNA: TGTGCCAGCAGCTTCAATAGGGTTTGCCCCTACTACGAGCAGTACTTC.